The 26 T cell receptor beta chains presented below share a single source sample, sequenced in a study of blood T cell repertoires in COVID-19. The table came from immunoSEQ multiplex PCR; TCRdb's copy has only in-frame clones and leaves some out. The sample has 130,000 to 150,000 clones; 80% to 90% are singletons. The sequencing input was peripheral blood. The source of these receptors is a man in his fifties or sixties who had recovered from COVID-19.

The chain couples TRBV2 to TRBJ2-1; D uncertain. V was trimmed by 6 bases and J by 5 bases, leaving 8 bases between them. The CDR3 consists of 12 residues. CDR1 SNHLY and CDR2 FYNNEI come from the germline V gene. The CDR3 loop is CASSKLDNEQFF. The CDR3 DNA reads TGTGCCAGCAGCAAACTCGACAATGAGCAGTTCTTC.

The CDR3 DNA sequence: TGTGCCAGCAGAACCGAGGGTAACGAGCAGTACTTC. This gives the protein CASRTEGNEQYF. V gene TRBV6-6 combines with J gene TRBJ2-7; a possible D gene is TRBD2 (5 bases). This CDR3 spans 12 amino acids. CDR1 and CDR2 (germline): MNHNY, SVGAGI (reference sequence). V was shortened by 6 bases and J by 5 bases, with 11 bases between the two germline ends.

This clone turned up a few times. CDR3 region: CASSRISAGGVETQYF. DNA for the CDR3: TGCGCCAGCAGCCGTATCTCAGCGGGGGGGGTGGAGACCCAGTACTTC. J is TRBJ2-5 and V is TRBV4-3; 10 positions match TRBD2. The germline V gene encodes CDR1 LGHNA and CDR2 YSLEER. CDR3 size: 16 residues. V dropped 4 bases and J dropped 5; count of bases not matched to a gene: 10.

The chain is built from TRBV7-9 and TRBJ2-7, with TRBD1 matching 11 bases. Germline V gene lookup returns CDR1 SEHNR and CDR2 FQNEAQ (reference sequence). Losses at the gene ends were 4 bases for V and 2 bases for J; bases not matched to a gene: 4. This CDR3 spans 15 amino acids. In DNA form, the CDR3 reads TGTGCCAGCAGCTGGGGGACAGGGGGAGCCTACGAGCAGTACTTC. It is translated as CASSWGTGGAYEQYF.

V and J are TRBV7-9 and TRBJ1-6, with TRBD1 matching over 9 bases. The CDR3 runs to 15 residues. The germline V gene has CDR1 SEHNR and CDR2 FQNEAQ (reference sequence). Trimming at V came to 4 bases and at J to 10 bases, leaving 8 bases not matched to a gene. This CDR3 is CASSSAGTGRSPLHF. The CDR3 DNA follows: TGTGCCAGCAGCTCTGCCGGGACAGGGCGATCACCCCTCCACTTT.

This chain uses TRBV5-6 with TRBJ2-7; D is possibly TRBD2 (6 bases). Looked up from germline, CDR1 is SGHDT and CDR2 is YYEEEE. V dropped 4 bases and J dropped 3 bases, with 23 bases sitting between them. The CDR3 is made up of 17 amino acids. CDR3 region: CASSLGEVGTAGYEQYF. DNA for the CDR3: TGTGCCAGCAGCCTTGGGGAGGTAGGTACGGCGGGCTACGAGCAGTACTTC.

The V and J genes are TRBV9 and TRBJ2-2, with D possibly TRBD2 on 7 matching bases. This CDR3 contains 17 residues. Germline V gene sequence: CDR1 SGDLS, CDR2 YYNGEE. V shed 0 bases and J shed 0 bases, with 12 bases lying between them. The CDR3 here is CASSVGGGGANTGELFF. The CDR3 coding sequence is TGTGCCAGCAGCGTAGGAGGCGGGGGCGCGAACACCGGGGAGCTGTTTTTT.

V is TRBV5-1 and J is TRBJ2-1, with D perhaps TRBD1 (6 bases). The CDR3 has 14 amino acids. V gave up 4 bases and J gave up 0 bases, with 8 bases separating them. Per germline, CDR1 SGHRS and CDR2 YFSETQ. The CDR3 bases are TGCGCCAGCAGCCGGACAGACTCCTACAATGAGCAGTTCTTC. This gives the protein CASSRTDSYNEQFF.

J is TRBJ1-1 and V is TRBV19; D remains ambiguous. Trimming pared 9 bases from V and 0 bases from J, leaving 14 bases between. The germline CDR1 and CDR2 sequences are LNHDA and SQIVND (reference sequence). CDR3 length equals 14 residues. CDR3 region: CASTLVAVNTEAFF. As DNA, the CDR3 is TGTGCCAGCACCCTCGTTGCGGTGAACACTGAAGCTTTCTTT.

J is TRBJ1-1 and V is TRBV5-6; 7 nucleotides agree with TRBD1. V gave up 4 bases and J gave up 0 bases; unmatched junction bases: 0. CDR3 length equals 13 residues. Germline V gene sequence: CDR1 SGHDT, CDR2 YYEEEE. CDR3 nucleotides: TGTGCCAGCAGCACAGGGGTGAACACTGAAGCTTTCTTT. It translates to CASSTGVNTEAFF.

The chain has TRBV5-1 and TRBJ2-7, with 12 bases matching TRBD2. V lost 0 bases, J lost 0 bases, and 7 bases stayed unmatched. CDR1 is SGHRS and CDR2 is YFSETQ in the germline V gene. The CDR3 consists of 18 residues. The CDR3 nucleotides read TGCGCCAGCAGCTTGGGACTAGCGGGGGCCTTGAGCTCCTACGAGCAGTACTTC. Its protein is CASSLGLAGALSSYEQYF.

As for this clone: A junction end diverges from the germline sequence, so it may reflect a read error. The rearrangement joins TRBV7-7 to TRBJ2-1; possibly TRBD1 for D (6 bases). This CDR3 has 13 amino acids. The germline CDR1 and CDR2 sequences are SSHAT and FNYEAQ (reference sequence). The CDR3 DNA follows: TGTGCTAGCAGCTTAGAAGAGGGGACAGAGCAGTTCTTC. Its protein product is CASSLEEGTEQFF.

V is TRBV19 and J is TRBJ1-4; D gene uncertain. Germline V lookup: CDR1 LNHDA, CDR2 SQIVND (reference sequence). This CDR3 spans 16 amino acids. V lost 2 bases to trimming and J lost 2 bases, with 12 bases between them. The CDR3 DNA follows: TGTGCCAGTAGTATAAGAACAGCCAGGACTAATGAAAAACTGTTTTTT. It is translated as CASSIRTARTNEKLFF.

This clone is a singleton in its sample. The chain couples TRBV6-1 to TRBJ1-5; D remains unclear. This CDR3 is 17 amino acids long. CDR1 is MNHNS, CDR2 SASEGT, per germline. Trimming took 0 bases from V and 4 from J, leaving 16 bases between them. This CDR3 is CASSEARNGARNQPQHF. CDR3 coding DNA: TGTGCCAGCAGTGAAGCGAGGAATGGCGCGAGGAATCAGCCCCAGCATTTT.

The genes are TRBV4-3 and TRBJ2-7; a weak D match, TRBD2 (8 bases). V gave up 4 bases and J gave up 0 bases, with 13 bases separating them. The CDR3 length is 15 residues. Germline V gives CDR1 LGHNA, CDR2 YSLEER. DNA of the CDR3: TGCGCCAGCAGCCCCGGGAGGGGGCCCTCCTACGAGCAGTACTTC. Its translation is CASSPGRGPSYEQYF.

The chain employs TRBV7-6 and TRBJ2-1; 16 bases are shared with TRBD2. The CDR3 sequence is 20 residues long. Losses at the gene ends were 5 bases for V and 0 bases for J; bases not matched to a gene: 10. Germline CDR1 reads SGHVS; CDR2 reads FNYEAQ. CDR3 sequence (DNA): TGTGCCAGCAGCAATGAGGGACTAGCGGGGGGGAAGAGCTCCTACAATGAGCAGTTCTTC. Translated: CASSNEGLAGGKSSYNEQFF.

The chain employs TRBV18 and TRBJ2-3, with 10 bases aligning to TRBD2. This CDR3 region has 14 residues. Germline V CDR1 and CDR2: KGHSH, LQKENI. The V and J ends lost 8 bases and 2 bases, in that order; junction bases with no gene match: 4. The CDR3 loop reads CASALAGDTDTQYF. The CDR3 region has the DNA TGTGCCAGCGCGCTAGCGGGGGACACAGATACGCAGTATTTT.

CDR3 region: CASSYSAVNQPQHF. The CDR3 bases are TGTGCCAGCAGTTACTCGGCAGTGAATCAGCCCCAGCATTTT. This chain links TRBV6-2 or TRBV6-3 with TRBJ1-5, with D unclear. The length of the CDR3 is 14 residues. The germline V and J ends were trimmed by 0 bases and 4 bases, with 7 bases remaining between them. Germline V gene sequence: CDR1 MNHEY, CDR2 SVGEGT.

This chain joins TRBV5-1 and TRBJ1-1, with a weak D call TRBD1 (6 bases). The length of the CDR3 is 13 residues. Trimming removed 2 bases from V and 4 bases from J, with 9 bases in between. CDR1 and CDR2 from the germline V gene are SGHRS and YFSETQ. CDR3 nucleotides: TGCGCCAGCAGCTTCACAGGGTTCACTGAAGCTTTCTTT. It is translated as CASSFTGFTEAFF.

This chain links TRBV13 with TRBJ1-2; TRBD1 matches at 7 bases. With V trimmed by 4 bases and J by 4 bases, 3 bases remained unmatched. The germline gives CDR1 PRHDT, CDR2 FYEKMQ (reference sequence). The CDR3 sequence is 13 residues long. The CDR3 spells CASSYGQVYGYTF. The CDR3 nucleotides read TGTGCCAGCAGCTACGGACAGGTCTATGGCTACACCTTC.

This rearrangement joins TRBV9 to TRBJ2-3, with no clear D. The germline CDR1 and CDR2 sequences are SGDLS and YYNGEE. This CDR3 is built from 14 residues. The V end lost 0 bases, the J end lost 2 bases, and 7 bases lay between the germline ends. The CDR3 DNA is TGTGCCAGCAGCGTAGCTGCAGACACAGATACGCAGTATTTT. It translates to CASSVAADTDTQYF.

V and J are TRBV6-2 or TRBV6-3 and TRBJ2-2; tentative D call: TRBD2 (7 bases). V was cut by 2 bases and J by 4 bases, with 8 bases left in between. CDR1 and CDR2 from the germline V gene are MNHEY and SVGEGT. This CDR3 has 14 amino acids. CDR3 bases: TGTGCCAGCAGTTACGGGGGGGCCACCGGGGAGCTGTTTTTT. It yields the protein CASSYGGATGELFF.

This chain joins TRBV9 and TRBJ2-1; 7 bases agree with TRBD2. Trimming took 0 bases from V and 4 from J; bases not matched to a gene: 4. In germline, CDR1 is SGDLS, CDR2 YYNGEE. CDR3 length: 15 amino acids. In DNA form, the CDR3 reads TGTGCCAGCAGCGTAGGGACTAGACCTTACAATGAGCAGTTCTTC. As protein: CASSVGTRPYNEQFF.

This rearrangement joins TRBV19 to TRBJ2-3; 13 bases agree with TRBD2. CDR1 and CDR2 from the germline V gene are LNHDA and SQIVND (reference sequence). Trimming cost V 3 bases and J 0 bases; bases outside gene matches: 9. The CDR3 sequence is 19 residues long. DNA of the CDR3: TGTGCCAGTAGTATGGCGACTAGCGGGGGGAAATTAAGCACAGATACGCAGTATTTT. This gives the protein CASSMATSGGKLSTDTQYF. Combining the CDR3 with reference TRBV19 and TRBJ2-3 gives the whole variable domain DGGITQSPKYLFRKEGQNVTLSCEQNLNHDAMYWYRQDPGQGLRLIYYSQIVNDFQKGDIAEGYSVSREKKESFPLTVTSAQKNPTAFYLCASSMATSGGKLSTDTQYFGPGTRLTVL.

V gene TRBV12-3 or TRBV12-4 combines with J gene TRBJ1-5; D unclear. V was clipped by 1 base and J by 9 bases, with 4 bases between them. This CDR3 contains 11 residues. The CDR3: CASSLGRPQHF. CDR3 bases: TGTGCCAGCAGTTTAGGTCGGCCCCAGCATTTT.

This clone was seen only once. The chain couples TRBV12-5 to TRBJ2-5; 7 nucleotides line up with TRBD1. V was clipped by 1 base and J by 11 bases; unmatched bases: 13. The germline CDR1 and CDR2 sequences are LGHNT and FRNRAP. This CDR3 is 15 amino acids long. CDR3 protein: CASGLGRDSGPGQYF. In nucleotides, the CDR3 is TGTGCTAGTGGTTTGGGACGGGACAGCGGTCCGGGGCAGTACTTC.